This T cell receptor beta chain was captured by sequencing in a study of human T cells and chemical hapten exposure. Study at large: Small pooled library volume differences mainly caused per-sample TCR yield variation.

TCRdb processed the RACE reads anew with MiXCR; each CDR3 protein has one entry. The sample lists some 51,000 distinct CDR3 sequences, 9.4% occurring once. Stated time point: pre-sensitization, week 0. Specified treatment: therapeutic diphenylcyclopropenone sensitization with weekly scalp DPC. This clonotype came up a few times. This TCR came from a woman aged 35 to 49 with alopecia areata. Some clones in this sample may be carry-over from other donors' samples. The source material was whole blood, sampled in connection with sensitization to the hapten diphenylcyclopropenone (DPC).

The CDR3 nucleotides read TGTGCCAGCAGCAACGACGGGACTGGGGCCAACGTCCTGACTTTC. Translation gives CASSNDGTGANVLTF. The V and J genes are TRBV7-2 and TRBJ2-6, with D possibly matching TRBD2 (5 bases). Trimming removed 5 bases from V and 2 bases from J, with 10 bases in between. The CDR3 loop spans 15 amino acids. The germline CDR1 and CDR2 sequences are SGHTA and FQGNSA.